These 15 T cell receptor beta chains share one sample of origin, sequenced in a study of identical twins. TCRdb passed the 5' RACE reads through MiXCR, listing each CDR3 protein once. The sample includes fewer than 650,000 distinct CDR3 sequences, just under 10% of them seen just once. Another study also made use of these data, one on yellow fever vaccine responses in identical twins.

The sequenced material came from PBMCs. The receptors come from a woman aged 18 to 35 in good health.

Here the CDR3 DNA reads TGTGCCAGCAGCTTTCTTTCGCCGGGATATTCAACAGATACGCAGTATTTT. As protein: CASSFLSPGYSTDTQYF. The rearrangement uses TRBV5-6 and TRBJ2-3, with D possibly TRBD2 on 5 matching bases. The V gene lost 2 bases and the J gene lost 3 bases, with 19 bases spanning the gap. The CDR3 spans 17 residues. Looked up from germline, CDR1 is SGHDT and CDR2 is YYEEEE. Combining the CDR3 with reference TRBV5-6 and TRBJ2-3 gives the whole variable domain DAGVTQSPTHLIKTRGQQVTLRCSPKSGHDTVSWYQQALGQGPQFIFQYYEEEERQRGNFPDRFSGHQFPNYSSELNVNALLLGDSALYLCASSFLSPGYSTDTQYFGPGTRLTVL.

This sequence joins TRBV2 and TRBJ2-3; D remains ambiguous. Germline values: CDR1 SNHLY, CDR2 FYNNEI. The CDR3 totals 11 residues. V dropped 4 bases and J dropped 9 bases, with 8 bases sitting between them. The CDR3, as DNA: TGTGCCAGCAGTGCCGATCCAACGCAGTATTTT. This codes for CASSADPTQYF.

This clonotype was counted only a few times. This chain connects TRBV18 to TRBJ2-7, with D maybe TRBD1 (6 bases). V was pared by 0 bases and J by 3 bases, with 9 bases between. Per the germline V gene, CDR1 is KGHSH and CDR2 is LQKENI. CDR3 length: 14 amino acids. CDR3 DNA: TGTGCCAGCTCACCACCGAACAGGGACTACGAGCAGTACTTC. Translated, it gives CASSPPNRDYEQYF.

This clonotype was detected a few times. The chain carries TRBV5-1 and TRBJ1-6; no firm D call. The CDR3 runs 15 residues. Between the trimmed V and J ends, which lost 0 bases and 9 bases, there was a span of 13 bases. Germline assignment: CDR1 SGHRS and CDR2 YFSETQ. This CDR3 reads CASSLGEGRISPLHF. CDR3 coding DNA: TGCGCCAGCAGCTTGGGGGAGGGTCGAATTTCACCCCTCCACTTT.

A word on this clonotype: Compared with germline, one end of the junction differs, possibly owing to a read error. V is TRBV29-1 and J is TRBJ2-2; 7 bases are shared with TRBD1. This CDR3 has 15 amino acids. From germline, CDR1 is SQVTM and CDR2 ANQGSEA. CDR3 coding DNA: TGCAGCGTTACATCCTCGGACAGGACTGCCGGGGAGCTGATTTTT. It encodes CSVTSSDRTAGELIF.

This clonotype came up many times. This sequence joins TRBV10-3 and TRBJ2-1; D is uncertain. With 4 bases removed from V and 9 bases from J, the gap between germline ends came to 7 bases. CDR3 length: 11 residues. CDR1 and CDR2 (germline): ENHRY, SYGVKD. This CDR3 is CAISVLGEQFF. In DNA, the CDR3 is TGTGCCATCAGTGTACTCGGTGAGCAGTTCTTC.

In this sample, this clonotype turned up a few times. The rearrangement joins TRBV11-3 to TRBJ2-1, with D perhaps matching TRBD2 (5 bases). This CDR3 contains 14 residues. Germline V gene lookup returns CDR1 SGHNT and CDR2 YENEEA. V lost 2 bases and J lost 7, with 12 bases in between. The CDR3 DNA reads TGTGCCAGCAGCTTACAGGCCCCGGGAAATGAGCAGTTCTTC. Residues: CASSLQAPGNEQFF.

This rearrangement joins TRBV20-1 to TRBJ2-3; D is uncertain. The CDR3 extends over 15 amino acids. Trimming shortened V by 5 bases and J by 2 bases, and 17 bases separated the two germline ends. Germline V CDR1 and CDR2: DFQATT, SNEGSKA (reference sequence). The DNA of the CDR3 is TGCAGTGCTTGGCCGCACCAGACAAACACAGATACGCAGTATTTT. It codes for CSAWPHQTNTDTQYF.

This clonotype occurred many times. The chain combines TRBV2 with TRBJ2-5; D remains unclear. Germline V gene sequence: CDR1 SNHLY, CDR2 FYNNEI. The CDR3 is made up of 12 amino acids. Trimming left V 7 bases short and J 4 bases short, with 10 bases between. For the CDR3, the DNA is TGTGCCAGCACCTCTGGCGGAGAGACCCAGTACTTC. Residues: CASTSGGETQYF.

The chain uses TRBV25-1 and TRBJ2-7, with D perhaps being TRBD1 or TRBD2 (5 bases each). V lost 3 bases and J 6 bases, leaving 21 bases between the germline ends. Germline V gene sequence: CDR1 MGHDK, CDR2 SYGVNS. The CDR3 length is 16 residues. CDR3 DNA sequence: TGTGCCAGCAGTGACCTCATTTCCGGGGACCTCGGCGAGCAGTACTTC. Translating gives CASSDLISGDLGEQYF.

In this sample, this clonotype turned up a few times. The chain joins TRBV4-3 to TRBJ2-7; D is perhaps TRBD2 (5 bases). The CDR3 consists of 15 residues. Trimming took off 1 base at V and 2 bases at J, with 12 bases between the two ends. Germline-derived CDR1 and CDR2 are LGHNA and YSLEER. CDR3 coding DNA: TGCGCCAGCAGCCAAGTTCTAGCAGCTACCTACGAGCAGTACTTC. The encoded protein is CASSQVLAATYEQYF.

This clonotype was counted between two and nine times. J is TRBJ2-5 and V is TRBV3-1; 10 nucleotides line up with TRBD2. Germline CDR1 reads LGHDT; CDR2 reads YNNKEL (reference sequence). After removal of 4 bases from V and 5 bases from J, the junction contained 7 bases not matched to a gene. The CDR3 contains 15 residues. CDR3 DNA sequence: TGTGCCAGCAGCCGGACTAGCGGAACCCCGGAGACCCAGTACTTC. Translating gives CASSRTSGTPETQYF.

The CDR3 DNA is TGCGCCAGCAGCTTGGGGGTGGGCTCCTACAATGAGCAGTTCTTC. Protein: CASSLGVGSYNEQFF. The rearrangement uses TRBV5-1 and TRBJ2-1; D gene ambiguous. V lost 0 bases, J lost 0 bases, and 7 bases lay in between. Germline V gives CDR1 SGHRS, CDR2 YFSETQ. The CDR3 covers 15 residues.

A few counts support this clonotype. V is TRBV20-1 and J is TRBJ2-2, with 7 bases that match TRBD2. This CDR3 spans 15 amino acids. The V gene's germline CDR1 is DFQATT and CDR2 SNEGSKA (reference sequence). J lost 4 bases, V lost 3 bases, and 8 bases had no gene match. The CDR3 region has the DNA TGCAGTGCTAGGAGTCGCAGGGAGGGCACCGGGGAGCTGTTTTTT. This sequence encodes CSARSRREGTGELFF.

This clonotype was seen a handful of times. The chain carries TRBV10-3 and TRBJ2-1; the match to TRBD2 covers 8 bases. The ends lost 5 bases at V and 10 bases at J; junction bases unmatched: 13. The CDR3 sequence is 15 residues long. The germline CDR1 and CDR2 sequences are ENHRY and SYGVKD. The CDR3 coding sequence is TGTGCCATCAGTCCTGGGAGCGGGGGCCTTGGCGAGCAGTTCTTC. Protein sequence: CAISPGSGGLGEQFF.